The present T cell receptor (beta chain) was sequenced within a study of blood T cell repertoires in COVID-19. Overall study context: From the United States, Italy and Spain came samples of acute and convalescent COVID-19.

This CDR3 spans 15 amino acids. CDR1 is MDHEN, CDR2 SYDVKM, per germline. The junction had 9 bases not matched to a gene; V was cut back by 4 bases and J by 8 bases. The method was immunoSEQ multiplex PCR; TCRdb's version includes in-frame clones alone and lacks a portion of them. In the table there are roughly 150,000 clones, around nine tenths of which are singletons. The specimen sequenced was peripheral blood. This clonotype was sampled from a woman of 80 years or more with COVID-19, enrolled during active disease. The genes are TRBV28 and TRBJ1-2; 11 bases match TRBD1. CDR3 coding DNA: TGTGCCAGCAGTTATCCCACGGGACAGGGGGAGGGCTACACCTTC. Encoded protein: CASSYPTGQGEGYTF.